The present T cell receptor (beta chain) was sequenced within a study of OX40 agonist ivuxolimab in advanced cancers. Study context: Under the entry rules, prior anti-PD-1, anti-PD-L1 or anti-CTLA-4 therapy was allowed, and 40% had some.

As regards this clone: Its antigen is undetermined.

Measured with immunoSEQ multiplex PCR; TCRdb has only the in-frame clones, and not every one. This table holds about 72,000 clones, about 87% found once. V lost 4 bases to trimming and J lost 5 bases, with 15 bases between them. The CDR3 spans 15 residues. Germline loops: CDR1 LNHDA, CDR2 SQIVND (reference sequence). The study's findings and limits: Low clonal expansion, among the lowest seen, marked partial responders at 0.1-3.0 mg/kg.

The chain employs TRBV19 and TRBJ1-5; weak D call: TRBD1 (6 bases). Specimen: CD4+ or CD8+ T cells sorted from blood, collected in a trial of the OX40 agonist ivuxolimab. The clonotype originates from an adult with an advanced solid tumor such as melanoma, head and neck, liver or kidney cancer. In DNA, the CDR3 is TGTGCCAGTAGTACCTCAGGGGCGTCCTATCAGCCCCAGCATTTT. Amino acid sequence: CASSTSGASYQPQHF.